One sample yielded the 14 T cell receptor beta chains listed below, sequenced in a study of spatial heterogeneity in lung cancer. TCRdb analysed the 5' RACE reads with MiXCR anew, one entry per CDR3 protein. Of tens of thousands of distinct CDR3 sequences in the sample, about 7% were seen once. Specified time point: sample taken at primary tumor resection. Source: PBMCs, taken at surgery. The origin of the receptors is a male donor with early-stage non-small cell lung cancer.

The chain links TRBV27 to TRBJ2-1; D uncertain. Germline-derived CDR1 and CDR2 are MNHEY and SMNVEV (reference sequence). V lost 5 bases, J lost 5 bases, and 13 bases lay in between. The CDR3 totals 14 residues. The chain's CDR3 is CASSLNGPNNEQFF. The CDR3, as DNA: TGTGCCAGCAGTCTAAACGGGCCTAACAATGAGCAGTTCTTC.

This clonotype was seen repeatedly, ten times or more. The chain recombines TRBV28 with TRBJ2-3; D call uncertain. CDR3 length: 12 amino acids. The germline V and J ends were trimmed by 6 bases and 3 bases, with 7 bases remaining between them. The germline CDR1 and CDR2 sequences are MDHEN and SYDVKM. The CDR3: CASSYRTDTQYF. The CDR3 DNA reads as TGTGCCAGCAGCTACAGAACAGATACGCAGTATTTT.

Ten or more counts support this clonotype. V usage is TRBV9 and J usage is TRBJ2-7, with TRBD2 matching 14 bases. J gave up 5 bases and V 4 bases, and 8 bases lay outside the gene matches. This CDR3 comprises 16 residues. The germline V gene has CDR1 SGDLS and CDR2 YYNGEE. CDR3 sequence (DNA): TGTGCCAGCAGCTCCCGAGGACTAGCGGGAGGAAACGAGCAGTACTTC. The encoded protein is CASSSRGLAGGNEQYF.

This clonotype appeared many times. The chain recombines TRBV10-2 with TRBJ1-5, with D possibly TRBD1 on 6 matching bases. Trimming took off 7 bases at V and 7 bases at J, with 17 bases between the two ends. There are 14 residues in the CDR3. Germline CDR1 and CDR2: WSHSY and SAAADI. CDR3 sequence: CASTPGHSPQPQHF. For the CDR3, the DNA is TGCGCCAGCACCCCGGGACATTCCCCGCAGCCCCAGCATTTT.

This clonotype was seen ten or more times. The V and J genes are TRBV28 and TRBJ1-3; tentatively, D is TRBD1 (5 bases). From germline, CDR1 is MDHEN and CDR2 SYDVKM. The CDR3 totals 15 residues. Trimming removed 3 bases from V and 0 bases from J, with 9 bases in between. CDR3 coding DNA: TGTGCCAGCAGTTTGGGGGGTAACTCTGGAAACACCATATATTTT. Residues: CASSLGGNSGNTIYF.

This clonotype appeared many times. The chain has TRBV5-1 and TRBJ1-6; a possible D gene is TRBD1 (5 bases). V dropped 1 base and J dropped 3 bases, with 5 bases sitting between them. Looked up from germline, CDR1 is SGHRS and CDR2 is YFSETQ. The length of the CDR3 is 14 residues. In DNA, the CDR3 is TGCGCCAGCAGCTTGACAGGCTATAATTCACCCCTCCACTTT. Its translation is CASSLTGYNSPLHF. The whole variable domain, remainder taken from reference TRBV5-1 and TRBJ1-6, is KAGVTQTPRYLIKTRGQQVTLSCSPISGHRSVSWYQQTPGQGLQFLFEYFSETQRNKGNFPGRFSGRQFSNSRSEMNVSTLELGDSALYLCASSLTGYNSPLHFGNGTRLTVT.

There are many counts of this clonotype. The gene calls are TRBV10-3 and TRBJ2-7; TRBD1 is a possible D gene (6 bases). Germline-derived CDR1 and CDR2 are ENHRY and SYGVKD. V shed 5 bases and J shed 6 bases, with 11 bases lying between them. CDR3 length equals 12 residues. The DNA for the CDR3 is TGTGCCATCAGTTATACAGGGATCGAGCAGTACGTC. Its protein product is CAISYTGIEQYV.

Only a few counts were recorded for this clonotype. The gene calls are TRBV6-6 and TRBJ1-5; 8 positions agree with TRBD1. CDR1 and CDR2 (germline): MNHNY, SVGAGI (reference sequence). V was clipped by 4 bases and J by 2 bases; unmatched bases: 4. The CDR3 is 15 residues long. The CDR3 is CASSSPGQGNQPQHF. The CDR3 DNA reads as TGTGCCAGCAGTTCTCCGGGACAGGGCAATCAGCCCCAGCATTTT.

This clonotype occurred many times. The chain couples TRBV6-6 to TRBJ1-5, with D possibly matching TRBD1 (5 bases). Trimming pared 8 bases from V and 5 bases from J, leaving 13 bases between. CDR1 MNHNY and CDR2 SVGAGI come from the germline V gene (reference sequence). The CDR3 runs to 13 residues. CDR3 in amino acids: CASATVVDQPQHF. For the CDR3, the DNA is TGTGCCAGCGCGACAGTGGTTGATCAGCCCCAGCATTTT.

This clonotype was counted ten times or more. J is TRBJ1-2 and V is TRBV15; D ambiguous. The ends were cut back, 6 bases at V and 4 bases at J, with 15 bases in the middle. The CDR3 is 14 residues long. Per germline, CDR1 LNHNV and CDR2 YYDKDF (reference sequence). The CDR3 DNA sequence: TGTGCCACCAGACAAACGGCGGGGAGCTATGGCTACACCTTC. Its protein is CATRQTAGSYGYTF. The variable domain in full, with the rest retrieved from reference TRBV15 and TRBJ1-2, is DAMVIQNPRYQVTQFGKPVTLSCSQTLNHNVMYWYQQKSSQAPKLLFHYYDKDFNNEADTPDNFQSRRPNTSFCFLDIRSPGLGDTAMYLCATRQTAGSYGYTFGSGTRLTVV.

The chain couples TRBV20-1 to TRBJ2-7; D remains ambiguous. The CDR3 contains 13 residues. The germline CDR1 and CDR2 sequences are DFQATT and SNEGSKA (reference sequence). V was cut by 2 bases and J by 7 bases, with 15 bases left in between. The CDR3 spells CSARSTTALEQYF. CDR3 DNA: TGCAGTGCTAGATCGACGACTGCGTTAGAGCAGTACTTC.

The rearrangement joins TRBV5-4 to TRBJ1-2, with 8 bases identical to TRBD1. J was trimmed by 4 bases and V by 4 bases; bases with no gene match: 9. CDR1 is SGHNT and CDR2 is YYREEE in the germline V gene (reference sequence). The CDR3 has 15 residues. For the CDR3, the DNA is TGTGCCAGCAGCCTGGACAGGGAGACGTCCTATGGCTACACCTTC. This translates into CASSLDRETSYGYTF.

By sample share, this clonotype is medium-sized (0.01 to 0.1%). The rearrangement joins TRBV27 to TRBJ2-5; 14 bases line up with TRBD2. The V gene end was trimmed by 5 bases and the J gene end by 3 bases; junction bases not matched to a gene: 5. Germline V gene data show CDR1 as MNHEY and CDR2 as SMNVEV (reference sequence). This CDR3 has 16 amino acids. The CDR3: CASSLSTSGGEETQYF. The CDR3 nucleotides read TGTGCCAGCAGTCTCTCGACTAGCGGGGGGGAAGAGACCCAGTACTTC.

This clonotype came up many times. This chain joins TRBV6-6 and TRBJ2-2; D unclear. Germline lookup yields CDR1 MNHNY and CDR2 SVGAGI (reference sequence). Trimming cost V 5 bases and J 4 bases, with 17 bases left between them. This CDR3 is built from 16 residues. The CDR3: CASSNSPARTTGELFF. CDR3 DNA sequence: TGTGCCAGCAGTAACAGCCCCGCCCGAACCACCGGGGAGCTGTTTTTT.